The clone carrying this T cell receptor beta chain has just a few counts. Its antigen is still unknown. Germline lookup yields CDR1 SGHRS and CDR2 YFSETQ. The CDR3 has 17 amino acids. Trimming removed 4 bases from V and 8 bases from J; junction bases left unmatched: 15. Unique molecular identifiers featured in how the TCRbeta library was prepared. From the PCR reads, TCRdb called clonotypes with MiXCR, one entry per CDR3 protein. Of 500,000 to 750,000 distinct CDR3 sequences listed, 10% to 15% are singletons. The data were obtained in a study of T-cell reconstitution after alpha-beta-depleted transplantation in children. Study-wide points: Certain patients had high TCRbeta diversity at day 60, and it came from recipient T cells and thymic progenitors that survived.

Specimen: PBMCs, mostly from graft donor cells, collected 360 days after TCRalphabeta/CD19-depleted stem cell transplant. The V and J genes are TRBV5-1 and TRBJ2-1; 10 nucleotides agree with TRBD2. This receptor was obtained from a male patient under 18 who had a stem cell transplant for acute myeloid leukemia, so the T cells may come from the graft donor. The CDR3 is CASSPNIPSGSSYEQFF. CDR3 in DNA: TGCGCCAGCAGCCCCAACATTCCTAGCGGGAGTAGCTATGAGCAGTTCTTC.